This entry concerns a single T cell receptor beta chain. A read error may account for a junction end that differs from germline. TCRdb re-analysed the 5' RACE reads in MiXCR, keeping a single row per CDR3 protein. The sample gives hundreds of thousands of distinct CDR3 sequences, approximately 13% of which show up once; 1.5% to 2% is in the top ten. The CDR3 extends over 17 amino acids. Germline CDR1 and CDR2: SGHDN and FVKESK. The sample comes from a study of identical twins. In addition, the sample was reused for a study of yellow fever vaccine responses in identical twins.

This receptor was obtained from a woman aged 18-30 years in good health. The chain combines TRBV14 with TRBJ2-4; 10 nucleotides match TRBD2. Source material: PBMCs. The CDR3 DNA reads TGTGCCAGCAGCCAATCAATTGGGCTAAGACTAGCGGGCATTCGGTACTTC. Protein product: CASSQSIGLRLAGIRYF.